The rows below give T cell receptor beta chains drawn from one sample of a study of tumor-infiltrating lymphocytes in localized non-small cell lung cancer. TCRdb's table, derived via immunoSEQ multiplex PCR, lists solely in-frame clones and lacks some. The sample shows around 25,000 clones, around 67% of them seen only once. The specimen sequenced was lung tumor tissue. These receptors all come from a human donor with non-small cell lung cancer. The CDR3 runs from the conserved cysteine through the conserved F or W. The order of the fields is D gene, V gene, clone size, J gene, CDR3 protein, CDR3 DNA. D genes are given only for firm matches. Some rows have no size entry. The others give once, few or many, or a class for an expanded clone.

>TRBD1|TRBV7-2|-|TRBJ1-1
CASSLGTGRSTEAFF
TGTGCCAGCAGCTTAGGGACAGGGAGAAGCACTGAAGCTTTCTTT
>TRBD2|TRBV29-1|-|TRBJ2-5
CSVDSSGGKETQYF
TGCAGCGTTGATAGCAGCGGGGGAAAAGAGACCCAGTACTTC
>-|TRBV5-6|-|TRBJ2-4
CASSVQGAKNIQHF
TGTGCCAGCAGCGTACAGGGAGCCAAAAACATTCAGCACTTC
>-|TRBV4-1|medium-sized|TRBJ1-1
CASSQAVLGNTEAFF
TGCGCCAGCAGCCAAGCAGTTTTGGGGAACACTGAAGCTTTCTTT
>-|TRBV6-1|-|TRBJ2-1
CASSVRGYNEQFF
TGTGCCAGCAGTGTCCGGGGCTACAATGAGCAGTTCTTC
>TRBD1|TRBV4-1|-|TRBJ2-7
CASSHMTGTLSYEQYF
TGCGCCAGCAGCCACATGACAGGGACCCTGTCCTACGAGCAGTACTTC
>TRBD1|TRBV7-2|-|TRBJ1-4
CASSSTGGTNEKLFF
TGTGCCAGCAGCTCGACAGGGGGCACTAATGAAAAACTGTTTTTT
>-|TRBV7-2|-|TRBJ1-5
CASSSRGGRNQPQHF
TGTGCCAGCAGCTCTAGGGGGGGCCGCAATCAGCCCCAGCATTTT
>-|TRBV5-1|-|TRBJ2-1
CASSFNRVDEQFF
TGCGCCAGCAGCTTCAACAGGGTCGATGAGCAGTTCTTC
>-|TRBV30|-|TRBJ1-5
CAWSKQAQQPQHF
TGTGCCTGGAGTAAACAGGCTCAACAGCCCCAGCATTTT
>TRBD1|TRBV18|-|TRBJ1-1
CASKVGQGYGEAFF
TGTGCCAGTAAAGTGGGACAGGGGTATGGTGAAGCTTTCTTT
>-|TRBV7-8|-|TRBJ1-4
CASSLVSRARIATNEKLFF
TGTGCCAGCAGCTTAGTTTCCAGGGCCCGTATCGCAACTAATGAAAAACTGTTTTTT
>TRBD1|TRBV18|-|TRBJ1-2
CASSPNRDRAENYGYTF
TGTGCCAGCTCACCCAACCGGGACAGGGCTGAAAACTATGGCTACACCTTC
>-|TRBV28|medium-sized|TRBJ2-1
CASSLQGRVSEQFF
TGTGCCAGCAGTTTACAGGGTCGTGTCAGTGAGCAGTTCTTC
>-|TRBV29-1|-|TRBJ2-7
CSVRTYEQYF
TGCAGCGTACGGACCTACGAGCAGTACTTC
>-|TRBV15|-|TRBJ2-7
CATSLRAANEQYF
TGTGCCACCAGCCTCCGGGCCGCCAATGAGCAGTACTTC
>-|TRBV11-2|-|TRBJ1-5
CASSLGPNQPQHF
TGTGCCAGCAGCTTAGGACCCAATCAGCCCCAGCATTTT
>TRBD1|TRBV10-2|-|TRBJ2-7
CASKAQGGYEQYF
TGCGCCAGCAAGGCACAGGGGGGATACGAGCAGTACTTC
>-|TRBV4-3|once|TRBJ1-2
CASSHGSRSGYTF
TGCGCCAGCAGCCATGGCAGTCGGAGTGGCTACACCTTC
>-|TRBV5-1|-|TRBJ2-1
CASSLVEAGNEQFF
TGCGCCAGCAGCTTGGTAGAGGCCGGCAATGAGCAGTTCTTC
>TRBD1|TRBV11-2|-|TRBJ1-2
CASSLLTGEDGYTF
TGTGCCAGCAGCTTATTGACAGGGGAGGATGGCTACACCTTC
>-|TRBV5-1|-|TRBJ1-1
CASSFQGKADTEAFF
TGCGCCAGCAGCTTTCAGGGGAAGGCCGACACTGAAGCTTTCTTT
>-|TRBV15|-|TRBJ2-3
CATSPRWQEADTQYF
TGTGCCACCAGCCCCCGTTGGCAGGAAGCAGATACGCAGTATTTT
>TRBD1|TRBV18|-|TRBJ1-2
CASSDRDRVLLGGYTF
TGTGCCAGCTCAGACCGGGACAGGGTCCTTCTAGGTGGCTACACCTTC
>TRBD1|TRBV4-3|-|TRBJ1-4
CASSNTGAAGEKLFF
TGCGCCAGCAGCAATACAGGGGCGGCTGGAGAAAAACTGTTTTTT
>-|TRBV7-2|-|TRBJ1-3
CASSFGSPGNTIYF
TGTGCCAGCAGCTTCGGGAGCCCTGGAAACACCATATATTTT
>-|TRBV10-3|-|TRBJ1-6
CALSEGVNSPLHF
TGTGCCCTATCGGAGGGGGTTAATTCACCCCTCCACTTT
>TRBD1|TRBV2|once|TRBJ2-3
CASMGTDEDTQYF
TGTGCCAGCATGGGGACAGATGAAGATACGCAGTATTTT
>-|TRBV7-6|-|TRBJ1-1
CASSTFSGGATEAFF
TGTGCCAGCAGCACTTTTTCGGGGGGGGCCACTGAAGCTTTCTTT
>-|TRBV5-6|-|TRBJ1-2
CASSITGDGYTF
TGTGCCAGCAGCATCACGGGGGATGGCTACACCTTC
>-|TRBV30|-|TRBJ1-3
CAWSNGLIGGNTIYF
TGTGCCTGGAGTAACGGCCTTATTGGTGGAAACACCATATATTTT
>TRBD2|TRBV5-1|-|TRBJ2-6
CASSLALAGAGGANVLTF
TGCGCCAGCAGCTTAGCCCTAGCGGGGGCAGGTGGGGCCAACGTCCTGACTTTC
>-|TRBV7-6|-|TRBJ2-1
CASSFGGLDEQFF
TGTGCCAGCAGTTTTGGGGGCTTGGATGAGCAGTTCTTC